This TCR beta chain was recorded in a study of blood T cell repertoires in COVID-19 (dated by TCRdb to the early 2020s). Looking at the study overall: Samples covering the acute and convalescent phases of COVID-19 were provided by collaborators in the United States, Italy and Spain. The prospective study material was composed of cDNA or gDNA derived from T cells, B-cell-depleted T cells, or PBMCs. Deeply sampled blood TCRbeta repertoires from subjects exposed to, actively infected with, or recovered from COVID-19 were included in the dataset. A freely available public database, intended as a resource for researchers studying the immune response to SARS-CoV-2, is where the repertoires were released. Samples came from the ongoing ImmuneRACE study (first 160 participants) plus 1,254 subjects from 6 global collaborators. Sample metadata almost always included a de-identified subject ID, COVID-19 status, age in years and sex. Where available, HLA class I and class II types were obtained from metadata supplied by the sample provider rather than from assay-based typing. Study-wide findings and limitations: The quantity of clinical and demographic metadata differed by source and by participant and was supplied without curation.

CDR1 and CDR2, per the germline V gene, are KGHSH and LQKENI. The CDR3 numbers 15 residues from cysteine through phenylalanine. This entry keeps only the CDR3 DNA: 45 bases, framed from base 1. At the junction V is shortened by 5 bases and J by 3 bases; bases outside the gene matches: 8. The immunoSEQ Assay, a bias-controlled multiplex PCR, was used to amplify TCRbeta CDR3 regions from genomic DNA. As for how the authors treated the data: The number of nucleated cells in each sample was estimated from the amplification of reference gene primers within the assay. To quantify the absolute abundance of each unique TCRbeta CDR3 rearrangement, sequence reads were collapsed and filtered. For each sample, productive Simpson clonality was calculated by taking the square root of Simpson's diversity index across productive rearrangements. TCRdb holds this immuneACCESS table with in-frame rearrangements only. Some clones are missing; in checked studies, unresolved V genes explain under half, and the rest has no known cause. V and J calls and clone size are given by that table; D and trimming were obtained from the DNA. In this sample the table shows about 370,000 clones, roughly nine tenths of which occur a single time. The ten top clones hold about 1% of the sample.

Participants in the prospective study were enrolled through a virtual design, were aged roughly 18 to 95 years, and lived in 24 United States geographic areas. In the prospective study, participants were assigned to cohorts based on the clinical history participants reported in a screening survey and a study questionnaire. ImmuneRACE Cohort 3 recovered participants were defined by two consecutive negative NP/OP PCR tests, healthcare professional clearance, or symptom resolution. Each participant in the prospective study had whole blood, serum and a nasopharyngeal or oropharyngeal swab collected by mobile phlebotomists. Prospective study participants could optionally give additional blood draws and questionnaires over an approximately two-month period. Before DNA extraction, blood samples from the prospective study were shipped at room temperature or frozen. A note on this clone: The antigen it recognizes is unknown. Base qualities are not provided; no much larger clone lies one nucleotide away.

Recombination linked TRBV18 to TRBJ2-7, with 9 bases aligning to TRBD1. Sequencing was performed on PBMCs or T cells enriched from blood (not recorded which). The origin of this receptor is a man aged 18-30 years who had recovered from COVID-19. The DNA reads as follows: TGTGCCAGCTCAGAGAAGCGACAGGGGGTCTACGAGCAGTACTTC. Its amino acids are CASSEKRQGVYEQYF.